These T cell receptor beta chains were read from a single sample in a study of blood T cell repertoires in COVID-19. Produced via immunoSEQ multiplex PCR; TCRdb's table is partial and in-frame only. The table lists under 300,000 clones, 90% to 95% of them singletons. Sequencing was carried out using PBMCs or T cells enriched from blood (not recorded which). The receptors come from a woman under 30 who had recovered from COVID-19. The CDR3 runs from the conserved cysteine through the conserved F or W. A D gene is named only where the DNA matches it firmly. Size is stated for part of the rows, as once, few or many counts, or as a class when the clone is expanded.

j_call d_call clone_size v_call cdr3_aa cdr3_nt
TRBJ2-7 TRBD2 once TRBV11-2 CASRPTSGRNWEQYF TGTGCCAGCAGGCCGACTAGCGGGAGAAATTGGGAGCAGTACTTC
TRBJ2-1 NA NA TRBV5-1 CASSLGGAGDEQFF TGCGCCAGCAGCTTAGGGGGGGCTGGAGATGAGCAGTTCTTC
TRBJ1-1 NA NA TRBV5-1 CASSLRGGNTEAFF TGCGCCAGCAGCTTACGAGGGGGGAACACTGAAGCTTTCTTT
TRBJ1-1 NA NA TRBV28 CASSWPTEAFF TGTGCCAGCAGTTGGCCCACTGAAGCTTTCTTT
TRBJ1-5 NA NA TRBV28 CASSYSSGYNQPQHF TGTGCCAGCAGTTATTCCTCCGGGTACAATCAGCCCCAGCATTTT
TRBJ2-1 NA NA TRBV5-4 CASSVDLSGNVGEQFF TGTGCCAGCAGCGTGGACCTCTCGGGGAATGTAGGTGAGCAGTTCTTC
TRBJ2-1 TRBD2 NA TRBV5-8 CASSLRGGSRIEQFF TGTGCCAGCAGCTTGCGGGGGGGCTCGAGGATTGAGCAGTTCTTC
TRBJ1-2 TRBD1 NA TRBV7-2 CASSPIHRGNYGYTF TGTGCCAGCAGCCCGATCCACAGGGGAAACTATGGCTACACCTTC
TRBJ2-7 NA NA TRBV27 CASSFAAWGPYEQYF TGTGCCAGCAGTTTCGCCGCCTGGGGGCCCTACGAGCAGTACTTC
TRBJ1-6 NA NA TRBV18 CASSPGGINSPLHF TGTGCCAGCTCCCCCGGGGGGATTAATTCACCCCTCCACTTT
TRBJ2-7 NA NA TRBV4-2 CASSQDNIPYEQYF TGTGCCAGCAGCCAAGATAATATTCCCTACGAGCAGTACTTC
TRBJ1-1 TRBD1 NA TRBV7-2 CASSSEGTGVREAFF TGTGCCAGCAGCTCGGAAGGGACAGGGGTACGTGAAGCTTTCTTT
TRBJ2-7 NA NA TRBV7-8 CASSLGGMTSYEQYF TGTGCCAGCAGCTTAGGCGGGATGACATCCTACGAGCAGTACTTC
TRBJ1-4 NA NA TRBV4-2 CASSHDQTVGMKKLFF TGTGCCAGCAGCCACGACCAGACAGTGGGTATGAAAAAACTGTTTTTT
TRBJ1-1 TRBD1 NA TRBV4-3 CASSYYRGGTEAFF TGCGCCAGCAGCTACTACAGGGGAGGCACTGAAGCTTTCTTT
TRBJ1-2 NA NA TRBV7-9 CASSDSHYGYTF TGTGCCAGCTCCGACAGCCACTATGGCTACACCTTC
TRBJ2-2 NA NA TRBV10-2 CASSEPGDPPGELFF TGCGCCAGCAGTGAGCCAGGGGATCCCCCCGGGGAGCTGTTTTTT
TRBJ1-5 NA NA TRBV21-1 CASSRGSKVSNQPQHF TGTGCCAGCAGCAGAGGGTCCAAGGTAAGCAATCAGCCCCAGCATTTT
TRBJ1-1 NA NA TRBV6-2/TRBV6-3 CASSYRGGTEAFF TGTGCCAGCAGTTACCGAGGGGGTACTGAAGCTTTCTTT
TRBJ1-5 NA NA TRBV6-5 CASSSSFDRTRSSQHF TGTGCCAGCAGTTCATCTTTTGACAGGACCCGATCGTCCCAGCATTTT
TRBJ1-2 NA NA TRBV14 CASSQMGGGYTF TGTGCCAGCAGCCAAATGGGAGGGGGCTACACCTTC
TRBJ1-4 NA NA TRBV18 CASSPPSLFQEKLFF TGTGCCAGCTCACCACCGTCGTTGTTTCAGGAAAAACTGTTTTTT
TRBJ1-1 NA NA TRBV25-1 CASSGRGPRNTEAFF TGTGCCAGCAGTGGGAGAGGGCCTAGGAACACTGAAGCTTTCTTT
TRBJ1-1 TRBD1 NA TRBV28 CASSLRSGGNTEAFF TGTGCCAGCAGTTTACGCTCAGGGGGGAACACTGAAGCTTTCTTT
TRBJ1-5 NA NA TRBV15 CATSSEGVGNQPQHF TGTGCCACCAGCAGCGAGGGGGTTGGGAATCAGCCCCAGCATTTT
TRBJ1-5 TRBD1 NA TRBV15 CATSRGHPLGQGSNQPQHF TGTGCCACCAGCAGAGGCCACCCTTTAGGACAGGGGAGCAATCAGCCCCAGCATTTT
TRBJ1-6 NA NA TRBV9 CASSVGENYNSPLHF TGTGCCAGCAGCGTAGGCGAAAACTATAATTCACCCCTCCACTTT
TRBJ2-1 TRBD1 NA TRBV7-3 CASSSGQASNEQFF TGTGCCAGCAGCTCGGGACAGGCGAGCAATGAGCAGTTCTTC
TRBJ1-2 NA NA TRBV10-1 CASSEAANYGYTF TGCGCCAGCAGTGAGGCAGCTAACTATGGCTACACCTTC
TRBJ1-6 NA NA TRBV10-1 CASSGLSGSNSPLHF TGCGCCAGCAGTGGTCTCAGCGGCTCTAATTCACCCCTCCACTTT
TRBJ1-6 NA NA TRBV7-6 CASSATGDSPLHF TGTGCCAGCAGCGCGACAGGTGATTCACCCCTCCACTTT
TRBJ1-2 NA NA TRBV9 CASSVVRASCYGYTF TGTGCCAGCAGCGTAGTGAGGGCCAGCTGCTATGGCTACACCTTC
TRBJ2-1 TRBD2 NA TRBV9 CASSVVIAGSYNEQFF TGTGCCAGCAGCGTAGTAATAGCGGGATCCTACAATGAGCAGTTCTTC
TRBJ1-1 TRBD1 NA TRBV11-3 CASSLSTGATEAFF TGTGCCAGCAGCTTATCGACAGGGGCCACTGAAGCTTTCTTT
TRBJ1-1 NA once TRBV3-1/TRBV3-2 CASSQETLGTEAFF TGTGCCAGCAGCCAAGAAACGCTCGGCACTGAAGCTTTCTTT
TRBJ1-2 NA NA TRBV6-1 CASSEGQRIYTF TGTGCCAGCAGTGAAGGCCAGAGGATATACACCTTC
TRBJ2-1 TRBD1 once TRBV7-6 CASSLALGQGANEQFF TGTGCCAGCAGCTTAGCGCTGGGACAGGGCGCTAATGAGCAGTTCTTC
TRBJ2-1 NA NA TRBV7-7 CASSSSLVDEQFF TGTGCTAGCAGCTCTTCCTTAGTAGATGAGCAGTTCTTC
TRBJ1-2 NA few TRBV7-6 CASSLLGGGLEGYTF TGTGCCAGCAGCCTGTTGGGTGGGGGCTTGGAAGGCTACACCTTC
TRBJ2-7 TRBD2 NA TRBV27 CASSWTSGATYEQYF TGTGCCAGCAGTTGGACTAGCGGGGCCACCTACGAGCAGTACTTC
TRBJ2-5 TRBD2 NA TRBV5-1 CASKTGLAGTAETQYF TGCGCCAGCAAAACGGGACTAGCGGGAACGGCGGAGACCCAGTACTTC
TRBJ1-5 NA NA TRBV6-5 CASSRTLYQPQHF TGTGCCAGCTCAAGGACATTATATCAGCCCCAGCATTTT
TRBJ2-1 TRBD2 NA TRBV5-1 CASSGTSGISNEQFF TGCGCCAGCAGCGGGACTAGCGGGATATCTAATGAGCAGTTCTTC
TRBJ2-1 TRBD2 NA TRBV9 CASSVGVGRYNEQFF TGTGCCAGCAGCGTAGGGGTCGGGAGGTACAATGAGCAGTTCTTC
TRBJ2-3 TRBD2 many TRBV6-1 CASSEEAGGTDTQYF TGTGCCAGCAGTGAAGAGGCGGGAGGCACAGATACGCAGTATTTT
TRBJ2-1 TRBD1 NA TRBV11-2 CASSLRLGTEYNEQFF TGTGCCAGCAGCCTAAGACTCGGGACAGAATACAATGAGCAGTTCTTC
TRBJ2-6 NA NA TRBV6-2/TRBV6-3 CASSYRGSGANVLTF TGTGCCAGCAGTTACAGGGGGTCTGGGGCCAACGTCCTGACTTTC
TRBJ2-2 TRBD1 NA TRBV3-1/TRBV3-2 CASSQDLTGVTGELFF TGTGCCAGCAGCCAAGATCTCACAGGGGTGACCGGGGAGCTGTTTTTT
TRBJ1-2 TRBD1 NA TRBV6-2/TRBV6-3 CASSYPRRDSFF TGTGCCAGCAGTTACCCTCGACGGGACAGCTTCTTC
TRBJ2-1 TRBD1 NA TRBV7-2 CASSSHRGDEQFF TGTGCCAGCAGCTCTCACAGGGGCGATGAGCAGTTCTTC
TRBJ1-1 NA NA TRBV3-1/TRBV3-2 CASSSLRYAEAFF TGTGCCAGCAGCTCTCTTCGCTACGCTGAAGCTTTCTTT
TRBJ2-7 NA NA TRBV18 CASSPAAVYEQYF TGTGCCAGCTCACCCGCGGCGGTCTACGAGCAGTACTTC
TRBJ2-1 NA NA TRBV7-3 CASSLSQEYNEQFF TGTGCCAGCAGCTTAAGCCAGGAATACAATGAGCAGTTCTTC